This T cell receptor beta chain was documented in a study of shared clonotypes between healthy human individuals. General study results and limits: Generally, naive subsets came out with larger estimated richness than memory subsets.

Method: immunoSEQ multiplex PCR; TCRdb's copy keeps in-frame clones and lacks some. The sample consists of more than 2,000,000 clones, about 92% of them appearing once. Notes on this clone: As yet, its antigen is unknown.

Germline V lookup: CDR1 SGHTA, CDR2 FQGNSA. The CDR3 covers 15 residues. V lost 1 base to trimming and J lost 4 bases, with 11 bases between them. The chain combines TRBV7-2 with TRBJ1-3, with D uncertain. Sequencing was done on a sample of naive CD4+ T cells sorted from blood. The subset: CD45RA+ positively selected. The source is a young man in good health. The CDR3 region is CASSLVQLLGNTIYF. The CDR3 region has the DNA TGTGCCAGCAGCTTAGTACAGCTGCTCGGAAACACCATATATTTT. Together with reference TRBV7-2 and TRBJ1-3, the CDR3 gives the full variable domain: GAGVSQSPSNKVTEKGKDVELRCDPISGHTALYWYRQSLGQGLEFLIYFQGNSAPDKSGLPSDRFSAERTGGSVSTLTIQRTQQEDSAVYLCASSLVQLLGNTIYFGEGSWLTVV.